Reported below is one T cell receptor beta chain. The antigen remains undetermined. Expressed TCRB transcripts were sequenced after all isolated RNA was converted to cDNA. This table comes from immunoSEQ multiplex PCR, and its TCRdb copy is limited to in-frame clones, with some not included. The sample contains over 150,000 clones, about a tenth of which appear only once. This sample was included in a study of beta chain features in type 1 diabetes. As for the study in general: Age, gender and cell yields were similar between patients and healthy donors.

Study-wide points: Significant though moderate, a shortening of TCRB CDR3s appeared in all four CD4+ subsets of Type 1 diabetes patients.

The V segment lost 4 bases and the J segment 1 base; nucleotides outside the gene matches: 6. CDR3 length equals 16 residues. Per germline, CDR1 SGDLS and CDR2 YYNGEE. This TCR derives from a man aged 25 to 40 with type 1 diabetes. The chain has TRBV9 and TRBJ2-3, with 10 bases matching TRBD2. Material for sequencing was central memory CD4+ T cells from blood. In nucleotides, the CDR3 is TGTGCCAGCAGCCCCCGGACTAGCGGCGGCACAGATACGCAGTATTTT. Translation: CASSPRTSGGTDTQYF.